This T cell receptor (beta chain) is drawn from a study of cytomegalovirus exposure and HLA in healthy donors. PCR used 60 Vbeta primers and 13 Jbeta primers. Assay: immunoSEQ multiplex PCR; the TCRdb copy retains only in-frame clones and omits some. Here the sample spans about 230,000 clones, 85% being singletons. Overall study results and limits: TCR beta sequences numbering around 15,000 were associated with HLA alleles at 0.05 false discovery rate in a later analysis. One variant, a missense change in DCLRE1C, was linked in a later analysis to TCR beta V- and J-gene trimming.

Turning to this clone: Its antigen is undetermined.

CDR1 is ENHRY and CDR2 is SYGVKD in the germline V gene. The CDR3 loop spans 14 amino acids. The V end lost 8 bases, the J end lost 2 bases, and 13 bases lay between the germline ends. This chain joins TRBV10-3 and TRBJ1-5; no reliable D call. The sequence came from a girl aged 2 to 9 in good health and CMV-seronegative. The sample taken for sequencing was PBMCs. Here the CDR3 reads CAIRPSGGNQPQHF. CDR3 coding DNA: TGTGCCATCCGGCCCTCCGGGGGCAATCAGCCCCAGCATTTT.